The rows below give T cell receptor beta chains drawn from one sample of a study of T cell changes during pregnancy in multiple sclerosis. Here immunoSEQ multiplex PCR was the method, and the copy in TCRdb shows in-frame clones only, minus some. The sample consists of 35,000 to 55,000 clones, approximately 90% of them appearing once. The starting material was CD8+ T cells from peripheral blood mononuclear cells, obtained after pregnancy. The receptors originated from a female donor in good health, enrolled as a control in a pregnancy study. Each CDR3 is given with its conserved first and last residue.

length	V	J	CDR3
14	TRBV4-3	TRBJ2-2	CASRWTRNTGELFF
15	TRBV15	TRBJ2-7	CATSRDLSGSYEQYF
12	TRBV2	TRBJ2-2	CASSDGAGELFF
13	TRBV4-3	TRBJ1-2	CASSQDNTYGYTF
17	TRBV30	TRBJ2-7	CARVPPPGINATYEQYF
12	TRBV11-2	TRBJ1-1	CASSYQVPEAFF
13	TRBV7-9	TRBJ2-7	CASEAGGAYEQYF
15	TRBV5-4	TRBJ2-5	CASSLGAGGRETQYF
13	TRBV6-1	TRBJ1-2	CASSHGTNYGYTF
12	TRBV27	TRBJ2-2	CASSSPSGELFF
15	TRBV9	TRBJ2-5	CASSSGLAGQETQYF
14	TRBV19	TRBJ2-3	CASSIRQGTDTQYF
13	TRBV15	TRBJ2-2	CATSESYTGELFF
15	TRBV6-6	TRBJ2-3	CASSPTLGLADTQYF
16	TRBV2	TRBJ2-3	CASSEITVSSTDTQYF
12	TRBV19	TRBJ1-1	CASSRRGTEAFF
18	TRBV2	TRBJ2-3	CASIASRSGGLLTDTQYF
16	TRBV7-8	TRBJ2-3	CASSLRLAGLTDTQYF
16	TRBV4-1	TRBJ1-5	CASSTNIGGLNQPQHF
13	TRBV7-6	TRBJ1-1	CASSLGRNTEAFF
14	TRBV28	TRBJ2-1	CASRLAGAYNEQFF
13	TRBV6-4	TRBJ1-1	CASSVNWNTEAFF
13	TRBV6-5	TRBJ1-5	CASSPNSNQPQHF
16	TRBV23-1	TRBJ1-1	CASSQCTRDKNTEAFF
17	TRBV9	TRBJ2-1	CASSVDRTGGSYNEQFF
17	TRBV4-3	TRBJ2-2	CASSQDWAGVATGELFF
17	TRBV5-1	TRBJ2-7	CASSSGTREGKSYEQYF
15	TRBV28	TRBJ2-7	CASRPGTGYYYEQYF
15	TRBV4-3	TRBJ1-6	CASGPDSSYNSPLHF
13	TRBV5-1	TRBJ2-7	CASRQGTSNEQYF
14	TRBV27	TRBJ1-2	CASGLGQGNYGYTF
13	TRBV2	TRBJ2-1	CASSTDFSGLAFF
10	TRBV2	TRBJ1-2	CASRGRGYTF
15	TRBV6-5	TRBJ2-7	CASSGSSGGAYEQYF
13	TRBV5-1	TRBJ2-1	CASSLWTSEEQFF
15	TRBV7-9	TRBJ2-3	CASSSAGEHTDTQYF
13	TRBV7-9	TRBJ2-1	CASSLDSGNEQFF
15	TRBV29-1	TRBJ2-2	CSVRGSGGMSGELFF
16	TRBV6-1	TRBJ1-1	CASSEVGTGPITEAFF
19	TRBV4-3	TRBJ2-3	CASSQDIPGTASSTDTQYF
13	TRBV28	TRBJ2-1	CASTWGGSNEQFF
12	TRBV6-1	TRBJ1-1	CASSEGSTEAFF
13	TRBV7-9	TRBJ1-1	CASSLGLATEAFF
12	TRBV29-1	TRBJ2-7	CSVKQGYYEQYF
15	TRBV4-1	TRBJ2-1	CASSLGRSDNNEQFF
15	TRBV5-8	TRBJ1-1	CASATQAAGRPGAFF
16	TRBV7-9	TRBJ1-2	CASSLGRGGDPGGYTF
16	TRBV6-5	TRBJ1-1	CASSLQGKIENTEAFF
17	TRBV21-1	TRBJ2-3	CASSPRLIAAWGDTQYF
17	TRBV28	TRBJ1-2	CASNPRTGGLANYGYTF
12	TRBV6-1	TRBJ1-1	CASSGGNTEAFF
14	TRBV7-3	TRBJ2-3	CASSLSPGSDTQYF
15	TRBV5-6	TRBJ2-2	CASTSGQFNTGELFF
12	TRBV2	TRBJ1-2	CASSRRIYGYTF
14	TRBV7-9	TRBJ1-5	CASSLGHDNQPQHF
15	TRBV25-1	TRBJ2-3	CASSRTGLGGDTQYF
14	TRBV15	TRBJ1-4	CATSRGDSLMDPGF